This record concerns one T cell receptor beta chain sequence. Its antigen is unknown. The data stem from a study of T cell responses to AZD1222 COVID-19 vaccine. CDR3 size: 14 residues. V dropped 5 bases and J dropped 3 bases, with 10 bases sitting between them. CDR1 is MNHEY and CDR2 is SMNVEV in the germline V gene (reference sequence). Study-level results: An increase in Spike-specific TCR breadth and depth was observed after two AZD1222 doses. Epitopes outside B.1.351 and B.1.1.7 mutated regions reportedly drew nearly half of spike TCRs.

Data came from immunoSEQ multiplex PCR; TCRdb stores just in-frame clones and leaves some out. The profile shows some 200,000 clones, approximately 94% of them singletons. The specimen comprised peripheral blood, sampled on day 0 of MenACWY control vaccination. The clonotype comes from an adult in good health. This sequence joins TRBV27 and TRBJ1-4; D remains ambiguous. The CDR3, as DNA: TGTGCCAGCAGTCCCCGTTTAGCTAATGAAAAACTGTTTTTT. Its protein is CASSPRLANEKLFF.